The clone carrying this TCR beta chain appeared a single time. Its antigen is as yet unknown. This specimen belongs to a study of cytomegalovirus exposure and HLA in healthy donors. Generated by immunoSEQ multiplex PCR, the TCRdb table keeps only in-frame clones and is missing some. In the table there are 300,000 to 400,000 clones, about nine tenths of which are singletons. Study-wide points: Subsequent analysis showed first-cohort TCR clusters tending to co-occur in over a hundred validation repertoires. Most TCRs appeared rarely, but some public TCRs recurred in many donors.

This CDR3 is 13 amino acids long. CDR1 is SGHRS, CDR2 YFSETQ, per germline. Trimming at V came to 4 bases and at J to 8 bases, leaving 8 bases not matched to a gene. The sequenced sample was PBMCs. The receptor was isolated from a young woman in good health and CMV-seronegative. V gene TRBV5-1 combines with J gene TRBJ1-2; the match to TRBD1 covers 7 bases. This CDR3 is CASSQNLQGGYTF. Here the CDR3 DNA reads TGCGCCAGCAGCCAAAACCTACAGGGGGGCTACACCTTC.